The rows below give T cell receptor beta chains drawn from one sample of a study of early stage breast cancer tumors. TCRdb's table, derived via immunoSEQ multiplex PCR, lists solely in-frame clones and lacks some. The data show about 72,000 clones, roughly 80% seen once. The sample comprised blood. These receptors came from a person between 55 and 70 years old with breast cancer. CDR3s include the opening cysteine and the closing phenylalanine or tryptophan.

j_call: TRBJ2-7
v_call: TRBV19
cdr3_aa: CASSIRGLAGVNEQYF

j_call: TRBJ2-7
v_call: TRBV14
cdr3_aa: CASSQIPSYEQYF

j_call: TRBJ1-4
v_call: TRBV18
cdr3_aa: CASSQATNEKLFF

j_call: TRBJ1-2
v_call: TRBV30
cdr3_aa: CAWSHSRDFGGYTF

j_call: TRBJ1-1
v_call: TRBV20-1
cdr3_aa: CSARAGGEAFF

j_call: TRBJ1-1
v_call: TRBV5-1
cdr3_aa: CASKLSTEAFF

j_call: TRBJ1-3
v_call: TRBV5-5
cdr3_aa: CASSSDNSGNTIYF

j_call: TRBJ2-7
v_call: TRBV28
cdr3_aa: CASRPPGLALYEQYF

j_call: TRBJ2-1
v_call: TRBV28
cdr3_aa: CASSPGGGSYNEQFF

j_call: TRBJ1-5
v_call: TRBV21-1
cdr3_aa: CASSKMWQGGNQPQHF

j_call: TRBJ2-1
v_call: TRBV28
cdr3_aa: CASSLLHNEQFF

j_call: TRBJ2-7
v_call: TRBV5-6
cdr3_aa: CASTRTRLGQQYF

j_call: TRBJ2-7
v_call: TRBV7-2
cdr3_aa: CASSPSPGRRQYF

j_call: TRBJ2-5
v_call: TRBV2
cdr3_aa: CASSEIVQETQYF

j_call: TRBJ1-5
v_call: TRBV6-6
cdr3_aa: CASSKQEINQPQHF

j_call: TRBJ2-5
v_call: TRBV18
cdr3_aa: CASSLGVQETQYF

j_call: TRBJ1-1
v_call: TRBV29-1
cdr3_aa: CSAAGRGRDTEAFF

j_call: TRBJ1-2
v_call: TRBV10-2
cdr3_aa: CASSGGKQGYTF

j_call: TRBJ2-7
v_call: TRBV28
cdr3_aa: CATLAHREGKQYF

j_call: TRBJ2-7
v_call: TRBV4-1
cdr3_aa: CASSIDGRLLQQYF

j_call: TRBJ2-2
v_call: TRBV18
cdr3_aa: CASSPLTGQGINTGELFF

j_call: TRBJ1-5
v_call: TRBV2
cdr3_aa: CASSGISQHF

j_call: TRBJ1-2
v_call: TRBV5-1
cdr3_aa: CASSHAGRENYGYTF

j_call: TRBJ2-1
v_call: TRBV19
cdr3_aa: CASSIKQGIYNEQFF

j_call: TRBJ2-5
v_call: TRBV2
cdr3_aa: CASSWDRGQGETQYF

j_call: TRBJ2-3
v_call: TRBV19
cdr3_aa: CASSGQTDTQYF

j_call: TRBJ2-7
v_call: TRBV6-1
cdr3_aa: CASSLEEREGHEQYF

j_call: TRBJ2-7
v_call: TRBV6-6
cdr3_aa: CASSPYRETYEQYF

j_call: TRBJ1-2
v_call: TRBV10-3
cdr3_aa: CAISESNNNYGYTF

j_call: TRBJ2-1
v_call: TRBV4-3
cdr3_aa: CASSQDGTGGGYNEQFF

j_call: TRBJ1-2
v_call: TRBV5-4
cdr3_aa: CASSPEGVNGYTF

j_call: TRBJ1-5
v_call: TRBV28
cdr3_aa: CASSFSVNQPQHF

j_call: TRBJ2-1
v_call: TRBV5-1
cdr3_aa: CASSVDRYNEQFF

j_call: TRBJ1-5
v_call: TRBV19
cdr3_aa: CASRQGVLYNQPQHF

j_call: TRBJ1-4
v_call: TRBV18
cdr3_aa: CASSPPLEKLFF

j_call: TRBJ1-1
v_call: TRBV28
cdr3_aa: CASSLGGVGTEAFF

j_call: TRBJ2-5
v_call: TRBV1
cdr3_aa: CTSSQTLLAGDQETQYF

j_call: TRBJ2-7
v_call: TRBV2
cdr3_aa: CASSQIGGGEQYF

j_call: TRBJ2-3
v_call: TRBV5-5
cdr3_aa: CASSRGQGGGADTQYF

j_call: TRBJ2-1
v_call: TRBV7-9
cdr3_aa: CASSLLGTSNEQFF

j_call: TRBJ2-5
v_call: TRBV28
cdr3_aa: CASSSPSTSGRTQETQYF

j_call: TRBJ2-7
v_call: TRBV11-2
cdr3_aa: CASSSTLEQYF

j_call: TRBJ2-5
v_call: TRBV30
cdr3_aa: CAWSSLGAQYF

j_call: TRBJ2-5
v_call: TRBV18
cdr3_aa: CASSPGLEETQYF

j_call: TRBJ1-2
v_call: TRBV5-5
cdr3_aa: CASSFEGATAFGYTF

j_call: TRBJ1-3
v_call: TRBV29-1
cdr3_aa: CSAAALSGNTIYF

j_call: TRBJ2-7
v_call: TRBV6-5
cdr3_aa: CASRPDAIHEQYF

j_call: TRBJ2-7
v_call: TRBV7-2
cdr3_aa: CASSLEPRAAPYEQYF

j_call: TRBJ2-1
v_call: TRBV11-3
cdr3_aa: CASSLEGPGGGQFF

j_call: TRBJ2-7
v_call: TRBV10-3
cdr3_aa: CAISVGQAYEQYF

j_call: TRBJ2-1
v_call: TRBV5-4
cdr3_aa: CASSPTTSGAPREQFF

j_call: TRBJ2-2
v_call: TRBV11-2
cdr3_aa: CASSWQGPTGELFF

j_call: TRBJ2-3
v_call: TRBV10-3
cdr3_aa: CAISTLGATDTQYF

j_call: TRBJ2-2
v_call: TRBV2
cdr3_aa: CASTREVSGELFF

j_call: TRBJ1-5
v_call: TRBV6-6
cdr3_aa: CASSPTGGIRTQHF

j_call: TRBJ1-3
v_call: TRBV7-9
cdr3_aa: CASSPRGRSSGNTIYF

j_call: TRBJ2-5
v_call: TRBV5-4
cdr3_aa: CASRRSQGGETQYF

j_call: TRBJ1-1
v_call: TRBV5-5
cdr3_aa: CASRAGGLGLGTEAFF

j_call: TRBJ1-4
v_call: TRBV19
cdr3_aa: CASSMPGEKLFF

j_call: TRBJ2-5
v_call: TRBV12-5
cdr3_aa: CASGGGPRETQYF